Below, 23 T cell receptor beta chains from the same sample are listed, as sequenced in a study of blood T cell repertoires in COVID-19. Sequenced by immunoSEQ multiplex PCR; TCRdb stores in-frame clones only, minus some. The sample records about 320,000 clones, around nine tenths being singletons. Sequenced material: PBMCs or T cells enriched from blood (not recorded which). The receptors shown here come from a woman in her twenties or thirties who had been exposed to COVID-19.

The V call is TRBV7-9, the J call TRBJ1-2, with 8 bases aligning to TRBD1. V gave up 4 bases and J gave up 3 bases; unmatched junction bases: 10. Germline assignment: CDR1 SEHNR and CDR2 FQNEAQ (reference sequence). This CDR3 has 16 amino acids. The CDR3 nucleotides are TGTGCCAGCAGCTCAATCGGCGTGGACAGGGACTATGGCTACACCTTC. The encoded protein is CASSSIGVDRDYGYTF.

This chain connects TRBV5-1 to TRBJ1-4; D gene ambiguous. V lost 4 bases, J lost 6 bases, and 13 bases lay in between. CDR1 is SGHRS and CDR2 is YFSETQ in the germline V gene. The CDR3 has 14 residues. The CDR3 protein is CASSPFGVDEKLFF. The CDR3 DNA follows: TGCGCCAGCAGCCCTTTTGGAGTAGATGAAAAACTGTTTTTT.

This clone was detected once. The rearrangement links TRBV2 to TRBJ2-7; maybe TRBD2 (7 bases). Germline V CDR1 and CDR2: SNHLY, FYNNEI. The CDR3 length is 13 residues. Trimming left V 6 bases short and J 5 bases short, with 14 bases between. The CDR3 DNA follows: TGTGCCAGCAGCCCGGTGGGGGGGCACGAGCAGTACTTC. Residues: CASSPVGGHEQYF.

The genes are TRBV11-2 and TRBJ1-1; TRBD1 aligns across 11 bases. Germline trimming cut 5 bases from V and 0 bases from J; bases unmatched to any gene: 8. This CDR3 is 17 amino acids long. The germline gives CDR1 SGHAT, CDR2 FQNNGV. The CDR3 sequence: CASSAMDRGLVNTEAFF. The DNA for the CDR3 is TGTGCCAGCAGCGCCATGGACAGGGGGCTCGTGAACACTGAAGCTTTCTTT.

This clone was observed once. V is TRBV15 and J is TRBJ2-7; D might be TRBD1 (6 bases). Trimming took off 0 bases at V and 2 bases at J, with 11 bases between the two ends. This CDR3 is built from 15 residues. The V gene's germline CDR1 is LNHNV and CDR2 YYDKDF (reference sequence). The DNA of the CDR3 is TGTGCCACCAGCAGAGAAGGACAGAAAACCTACGAGCAGTACTTC. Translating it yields CATSREGQKTYEQYF.

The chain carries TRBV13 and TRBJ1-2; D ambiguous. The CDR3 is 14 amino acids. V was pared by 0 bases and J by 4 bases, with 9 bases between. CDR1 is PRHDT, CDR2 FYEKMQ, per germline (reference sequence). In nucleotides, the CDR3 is TGTGCCAGCAGCTTAGGCCGGTCATCCTATGGCTACACCTTC. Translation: CASSLGRSSYGYTF.

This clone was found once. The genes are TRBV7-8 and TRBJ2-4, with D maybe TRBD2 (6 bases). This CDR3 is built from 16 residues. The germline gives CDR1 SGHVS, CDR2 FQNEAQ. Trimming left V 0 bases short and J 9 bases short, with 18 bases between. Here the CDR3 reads CASSLALRRDGIIQYF. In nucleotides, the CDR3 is TGTGCCAGCAGCTTAGCGTTGAGGCGGGATGGTATCATTCAGTACTTC.

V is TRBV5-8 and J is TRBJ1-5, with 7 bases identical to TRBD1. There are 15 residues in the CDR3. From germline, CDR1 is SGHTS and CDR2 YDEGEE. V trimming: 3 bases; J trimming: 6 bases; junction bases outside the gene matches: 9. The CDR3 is CASSSGTGDSQPQHF. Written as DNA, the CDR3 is TGTGCCAGCAGCTCGGGGACGGGGGACAGTCAGCCCCAGCATTTT.

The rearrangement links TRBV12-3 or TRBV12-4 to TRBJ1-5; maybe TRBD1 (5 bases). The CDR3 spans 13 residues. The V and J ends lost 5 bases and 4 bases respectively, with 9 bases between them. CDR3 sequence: CASSHRSNQPQHF. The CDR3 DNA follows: TGTGCCAGCAGTCACAGGTCTAATCAGCCCCAGCATTTT.

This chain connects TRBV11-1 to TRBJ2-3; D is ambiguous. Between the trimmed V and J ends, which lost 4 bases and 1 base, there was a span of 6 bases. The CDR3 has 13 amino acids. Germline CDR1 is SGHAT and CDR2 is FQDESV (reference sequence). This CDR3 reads CASSYRGTDTQYF. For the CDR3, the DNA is TGTGCCAGCAGCTACCGGGGCACAGATACGCAGTATTTT.

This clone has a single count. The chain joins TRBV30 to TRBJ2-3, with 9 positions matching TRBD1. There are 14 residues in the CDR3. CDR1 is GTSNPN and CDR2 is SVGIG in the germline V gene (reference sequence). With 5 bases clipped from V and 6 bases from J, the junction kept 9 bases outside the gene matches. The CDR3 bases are TGTGCCTGGGCCCGGGACAGGGTAGTCGATACGCAGTATTTT. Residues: CAWARDRVVDTQYF.

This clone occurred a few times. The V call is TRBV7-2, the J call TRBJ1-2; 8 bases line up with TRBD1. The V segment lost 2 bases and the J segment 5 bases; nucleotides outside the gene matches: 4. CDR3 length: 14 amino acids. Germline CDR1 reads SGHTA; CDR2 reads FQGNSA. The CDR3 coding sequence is TGTGCCAGCAGCTTAAAGGGACAGGCTTATGGCTACACCTTC. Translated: CASSLKGQAYGYTF.

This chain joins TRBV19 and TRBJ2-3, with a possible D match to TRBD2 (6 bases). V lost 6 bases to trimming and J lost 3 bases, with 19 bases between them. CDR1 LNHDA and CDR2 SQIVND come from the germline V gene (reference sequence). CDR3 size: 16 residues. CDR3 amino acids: CASRPRTASATDTQYF. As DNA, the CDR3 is TGTGCCAGTAGACCAAGGACTGCTAGCGCAACAGATACGCAGTATTTT.

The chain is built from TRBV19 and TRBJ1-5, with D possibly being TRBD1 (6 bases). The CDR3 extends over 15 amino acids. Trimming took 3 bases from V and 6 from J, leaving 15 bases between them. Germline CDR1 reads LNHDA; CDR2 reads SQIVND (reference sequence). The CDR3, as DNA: TGTGCCAGTAGTATTGGGGACACCGGTTCTCAGCCCCAGCATTTT. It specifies CASSIGDTGSQPQHF.

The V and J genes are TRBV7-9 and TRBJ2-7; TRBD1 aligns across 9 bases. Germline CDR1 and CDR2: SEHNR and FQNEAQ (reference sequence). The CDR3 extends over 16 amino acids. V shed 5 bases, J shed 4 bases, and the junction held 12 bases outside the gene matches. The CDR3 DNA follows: TGTGCCAGCAGCGACGCCTACAGGGGGCGCGGGTACGAGCAGTACTTC. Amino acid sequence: CASSDAYRGRGYEQYF.

This chain's CDR3 is CASSHGVAGEAFF. The CDR3 nucleotides read TGTGCCAGCAGCCATGGGGTCGCGGGTGAAGCTTTCTTT. The genes are TRBV7-9 and TRBJ1-1; D not certain. Germline CDR1 and CDR2: SEHNR and FQNEAQ (reference sequence). CDR3 size: 13 residues. Trimming removed 5 bases from V and 7 bases from J, with 14 bases in between.

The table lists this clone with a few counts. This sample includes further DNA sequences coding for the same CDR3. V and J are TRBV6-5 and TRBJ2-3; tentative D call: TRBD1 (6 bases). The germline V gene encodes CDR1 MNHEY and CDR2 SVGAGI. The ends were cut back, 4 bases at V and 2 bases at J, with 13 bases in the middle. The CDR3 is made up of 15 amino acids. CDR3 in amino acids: CASSSRNRATDTQYF. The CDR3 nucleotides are TGTGCCAGCAGTTCCCGGAACAGGGCCACAGATACGCAGTATTTT.

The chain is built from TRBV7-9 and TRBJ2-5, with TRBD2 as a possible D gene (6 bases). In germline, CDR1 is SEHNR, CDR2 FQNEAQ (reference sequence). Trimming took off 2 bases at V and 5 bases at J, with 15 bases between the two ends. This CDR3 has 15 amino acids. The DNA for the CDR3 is TGTGCCAGCAGCTTAATGGGCGGGGTGAGGGAGACCCAGTACTTC. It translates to CASSLMGGVRETQYF.

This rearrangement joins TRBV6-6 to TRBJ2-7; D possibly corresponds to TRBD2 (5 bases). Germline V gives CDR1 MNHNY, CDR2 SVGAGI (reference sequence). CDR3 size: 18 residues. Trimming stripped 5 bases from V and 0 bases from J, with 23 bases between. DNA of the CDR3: TGTGCCAGCAGTCGAAGTGCTTTTATGGCGGGCCTCTCCTACGAGCAGTACTTC. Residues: CASSRSAFMAGLSYEQYF.

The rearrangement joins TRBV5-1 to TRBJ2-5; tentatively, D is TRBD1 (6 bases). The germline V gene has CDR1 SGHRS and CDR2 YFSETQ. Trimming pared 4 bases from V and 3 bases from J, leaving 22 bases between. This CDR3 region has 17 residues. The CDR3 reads CASSIGYRVGQEETQYF. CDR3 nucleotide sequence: TGCGCCAGCAGCATCGGCTACAGGGTCGGCCAGGAAGAGACCCAGTACTTC.

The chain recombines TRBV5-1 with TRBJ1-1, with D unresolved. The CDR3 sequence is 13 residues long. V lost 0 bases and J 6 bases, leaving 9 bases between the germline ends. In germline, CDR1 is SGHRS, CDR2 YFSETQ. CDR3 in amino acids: CASSLGSSPEAFF. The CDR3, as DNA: TGCGCCAGCAGCTTGGGAAGTAGTCCTGAAGCTTTCTTT.

The CDR3 sequence is CSVEDRAGVAGGYGYTF. The DNA for the CDR3 is TGCAGCGTTGAAGATAGGGCCGGGGTGGCAGGCGGGTATGGCTACACCTTC. The J gene is TRBJ1-2, the V gene TRBV29-1; D gene unclear. Germline assignment: CDR1 SQVTM and CDR2 ANQGSEA. The CDR3 is 17 amino acids. Trimming removed 0 bases from V and 5 bases from J, with 22 bases in between.

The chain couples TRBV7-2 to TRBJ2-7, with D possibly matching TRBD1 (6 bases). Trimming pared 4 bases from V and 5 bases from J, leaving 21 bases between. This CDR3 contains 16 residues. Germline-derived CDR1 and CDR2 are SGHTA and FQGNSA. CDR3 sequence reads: CASSSSRDRPPDEQYF. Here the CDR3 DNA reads TGTGCCAGCAGCTCCTCCCGCGACAGGCCTCCCGACGAGCAGTACTTC.